Following are 20 T cell receptor beta chains from one sample sequenced in a study of CD8+CD57+ T cells in acquired aplastic anemia. Investigators profiled TCR beta VDJ and CDR3 from genomic DNA template. From the reads, TCRdb called clonotypes with MiXCR, one entry per CDR3 protein. Found here are about 180,000 distinct CDR3 sequences, 40% to 55% of them singletons; the top ten hold under 3.5%. Material for sequencing was sorted CD4+, CD8+, or CD8+CD57+ T cells (not recorded which) from PBMCs. Every receptor here comes from a human donor in good health.

This clonotype was counted ten times or more. The rearrangement uses TRBV7-2 and TRBJ1-1, with D possibly TRBD1 on 5 matching bases. There are 16 residues in the CDR3. With 2 bases removed from V and 1 base from J, the gap between germline ends came to 14 bases. Germline CDR1 SGHTA, CDR2 FQGNSA. CDR3 DNA sequence: TGTGCCAGCAGCTTACTCGGTTCAGGGAGGAACACTGAAGCTTTCTTT. Its protein product is CASSLLGSGRNTEAFF.

This clonotype occurred a few times. This chain uses TRBV2 with TRBJ1-2; 7 nucleotides agree with TRBD1. The CDR3 consists of 13 residues. V shed 5 bases, J shed 7 bases, and the junction held 7 bases outside the gene matches. CDR1 SNHLY and CDR2 FYNNEI come from the germline V gene. The CDR3 reads CASSLDRVSGYTF. The DNA of the CDR3 is TGTGCCAGCAGTCTCGACAGGGTGTCTGGCTACACCTTC.

The chain combines TRBV10-3 with TRBJ2-1, with D perhaps TRBD1 (6 bases). V dropped 8 bases and J dropped 10 bases, with 21 bases sitting between them. CDR3 length: 14 amino acids. Germline V gene data show CDR1 as ENHRY and CDR2 as SYGVKD. CDR3 in amino acids: CAIGSGDMRSEQFF. For the CDR3, the DNA is TGTGCCATCGGAAGTGGGGACATGCGGTCGGAGCAGTTCTTC.

This clonotype showed up many times. V usage is TRBV24-1 and J usage is TRBJ2-3; D assignment may be TRBD1 or TRBD2 (5 bases each). Trimming stripped 3 bases from V and 10 bases from J, with 19 bases between. This CDR3 has 15 amino acids. Germline CDR1 is KGHDR and CDR2 is SFDVKD. DNA for the CDR3: TGTGCCACCAGTGATCCTACTGGGACCTTAGAGGCGCAGTATTTT. Translated: CATSDPTGTLEAQYF.

This clonotype came up many times. This CDR3 reads CASSLVGELREAFF. The CDR3, as DNA: TGTGCCAGCAGCTTAGTCGGTGAGCTTAGGGAAGCTTTCTTT. The V gene is TRBV7-8, the J gene TRBJ1-1, with unresolved D. The CDR3 covers 14 residues. V was trimmed by 1 base and J by 8 bases, leaving 14 bases between them. The germline gives CDR1 SGHVS, CDR2 FQNEAQ.

This clonotype occurred many times. The chain joins TRBV13 to TRBJ2-1, with TRBD2 matching 8 bases. Germline CDR1 and CDR2: PRHDT and FYEKMQ (reference sequence). With V trimmed by 8 bases and J by 6 bases, 6 bases remained unmatched. The CDR3 extends over 13 amino acids. CDR3 sequence reads: CASQRGLANEQFF. The CDR3 DNA sequence: TGTGCCAGCCAGCGCGGACTAGCCAATGAGCAGTTCTTC.

The V and J genes are TRBV2 and TRBJ1-6; perhaps TRBD1 as D (6 bases). The CDR3 is 16 residues long. CDR1 SNHLY and CDR2 FYNNEI come from the germline V gene. Trimming cost V 1 base and J 7 bases, with 14 bases left between them. The CDR3, as DNA: TGTGCCAGCAGTGAAGAGGCGGGGGCGAGGAATTCACCCCTCCACTTT. Its protein product is CASSEEAGARNSPLHF.

CDR3 sequence (DNA): TGTGCCAGCAGCCTAGGGCAGGGCAGCGCCTACGAGCAGTACTTC. Its translation is CASSLGQGSAYEQYF. The chain uses TRBV7-7 and TRBJ2-7; D is possibly TRBD1 (5 bases). The CDR3 loop spans 15 amino acids. Germline V CDR1 and CDR2: SSHAT, FNYEAQ (reference sequence). V lost 5 bases and J lost 2, with 16 bases in between.

This chain connects TRBV29-1 to TRBJ1-5, with a tentative D call TRBD1 (6 bases). Trimming removed 6 bases from V and 5 bases from J, with 11 bases in between. Germline values: CDR1 SQVTM, CDR2 ANQGSEA. The CDR3 is made up of 12 amino acids. This CDR3 is CSVGASDQPQHF. The CDR3, as DNA: TGCAGCGTGGGGGCGAGCGATCAGCCCCAGCATTTT. Full variable domain (rest looked up from reference TRBV29-1 and TRBJ1-5): SAVISQKPSRDICQRGTSLTIQCQVDSQVTMMFWYRQQPGQSLTLIATANQGSEATYESGFVIDKFPISRPNLTFSTLTVSNMSPEDSSIYLCSVGASDQPQHFGDGTRLSIL.

The genes are TRBV6-5 and TRBJ1-4; 7 nucleotides line up with TRBD1. The V and J ends lost 2 bases and 8 bases, in that order; junction bases with no gene match: 11. The CDR3 loop spans 16 amino acids. Germline V gene sequence: CDR1 MNHEY, CDR2 SVGAGI. The CDR3 spells CASSYPDREGNEKLFF. In nucleotides, the CDR3 is TGTGCCAGCAGTTACCCAGACAGGGAGGGGAACGAAAAACTGTTTTTT.

This clonotype was counted once. The V call is TRBV19, the J call TRBJ1-5; D is possibly TRBD1 (6 bases). CDR3 size: 13 residues. Per the germline V gene, CDR1 is LNHDA and CDR2 is SQIVND (reference sequence). V was shortened by 9 bases and J by 1 base, with 10 bases between the two germline ends. The CDR3 loop is CASVGQSNQPQHF. The CDR3 region has the DNA TGTGCCAGCGTTGGACAGAGCAATCAGCCCCAGCATTTT. The whole variable domain, remainder taken from reference TRBV19 and TRBJ1-5, is DGGITQSPKYLFRKEGQNVTLSCEQNLNHDAMYWYRQDPGQGLRLIYYSQIVNDFQKGDIAEGYSVSREKKESFPLTVTSAQKNPTAFYLCASVGQSNQPQHFGDGTRLSIL.

Only a few counts were recorded for this clonotype. This CDR3 reads CASSDYGPDTEAFF. CDR3 nucleotides: TGTGCCAGCAGTGACTATGGACCCGACACTGAAGCTTTCTTT. The chain joins TRBV2 to TRBJ1-1, with D uncertain. Per germline, CDR1 SNHLY and CDR2 FYNNEI. Trimming took off 3 bases at V and 3 bases at J, with 11 bases between the two ends. The CDR3 has 14 amino acids.

The chain has TRBV11-2 and TRBJ2-3, with 7 bases lining up with TRBD1. V shed 4 bases and J 4 bases; nucleotides not matched to a gene: 8. This CDR3 has 15 residues. Germline V gene data show CDR1 as SGHAT and CDR2 as FQNNGV. CDR3 nucleotides: TGTGCCAGCAGCTCTCAGACAGGGTCGGCAGATACGCAGTATTTT. It translates to CASSSQTGSADTQYF.

The chain links TRBV12-3 or TRBV12-4 to TRBJ2-5, with D possibly being TRBD2 (5 bases). This CDR3 has 12 amino acids. Deletions cut 4 bases from V and 7 bases from J, with 10 bases between. The CDR3 region has the DNA TGTGCCAGCAGTTCCACTGGAGGGACCCAGTACTTC. Encoded protein: CASSSTGGTQYF.

This clonotype was seen repeatedly, ten times or more. The chain has TRBV15 and TRBJ1-5; D possibly corresponds to TRBD1 (5 bases). The V and J ends lost 0 bases and 4 bases respectively, with 7 bases between them. Germline V gives CDR1 LNHNV, CDR2 YYDKDF (reference sequence). This CDR3 is built from 14 residues. The CDR3 DNA is TGTGCCACCAGCAGAGAGGGGGGTAATCAGCCCCAGCATTTT. Amino acid sequence: CATSREGGNQPQHF. The full variable domain, in which reference TRBV15 and TRBJ1-5 provide the parts outside the CDR3, is DAMVIQNPRYQVTQFGKPVTLSCSQTLNHNVMYWYQQKSSQAPKLLFHYYDKDFNNEADTPDNFQSRRPNTSFCFLDIRSPGLGDTAMYLCATSREGGNQPQHFGDGTRLSIL.

This clonotype was seen at least ten times. V gene TRBV25-1 combines with J gene TRBJ2-2; 7 bases line up with TRBD1. Germline V lookup: CDR1 MGHDK, CDR2 SYGVNS. The CDR3 length is 16 residues. The J segment lost 6 bases and the V segment lost 3 bases, leaving 10 bases of the junction unmatched. The CDR3 DNA reads as TGTGCCAGCAGTGATGAAAGGGGGCGGTCGGCCGGGGAGCTGTTTTTT. As protein: CASSDERGRSAGELFF. Full variable domain (rest looked up from reference TRBV25-1 and TRBJ2-2): EADIYQTPRYLVIGTGKKITLECSQTMGHDKMYWYQQDPGMELHLIHYSYGVNSTEKGDLSSESTVSRIRTEHFPLTLESARPSHTSQYLCASSDERGRSAGELFFGEGSRLTVL.

This chain joins TRBV30 and TRBJ2-3; D may correspond to TRBD1 or TRBD2 (6 bases each). From germline, CDR1 is GTSNPN and CDR2 SVGIG (reference sequence). The germline V and J ends were trimmed by 1 base and 3 bases, with 14 bases remaining between them. The CDR3 contains 15 residues. The CDR3 nucleotides read TGTGCCTGGAGTGAGGGGGGAATGAGAACAGATACGCAGTATTTT. Encoded protein: CAWSEGGMRTDTQYF. Full variable domain (missing parts from reference TRBV30 and TRBJ2-3): SQTIHQWPATLVQPVGSPLSLECTVEGTSNPNLYWYRQAAGRGLQLLFYSVGIGQISSEVPQNLSASRPQDRQFILSSKKLLLSDSGFYLCAWSEGGMRTDTQYFGPGTRLTVL.

To note about this clonotype: One end of the junction varies from germline; a read error may be responsible. The rearrangement joins TRBV11-2 to TRBJ1-2; D is uncertain. The CDR3 has 17 residues. Germline V lookup: CDR1 SGHAT, CDR2 FQNNGV. CDR3 in amino acids: CVSSLVVSDSANYGYTF. Here the CDR3 DNA reads TGTGTCAGCAGCTTAGTTGTCAGTGATTCAGCTAACTATGGCTACACCTTC.

This clonotype was counted many times. The J gene is TRBJ2-7, the V gene TRBV11-3, with a weak D call TRBD1 (5 bases). With 5 bases removed from V and 0 bases from J, the gap between germline ends came to 11 bases. The germline gives CDR1 SGHNT, CDR2 YENEEA. The CDR3 is 14 residues long. The CDR3 region is CASSGQHVSYEQYF. In DNA form, the CDR3 reads TGTGCCAGCAGCGGACAACACGTCTCCTACGAGCAGTACTTC.

This clonotype was detected a few times. This sequence joins TRBV15 and TRBJ2-6; D is unresolved. V lost 1 base to trimming and J lost 4 bases, with 8 bases between them. Germline V gene sequence: CDR1 LNHNV, CDR2 YYDKDF (reference sequence). This CDR3 has 15 amino acids. CDR3 in DNA: TGTGCCACCAGCAGAGTTCCCGGGGGGGCCAACGTCCTGACTTTC. It codes for CATSRVPGGANVLTF.